This T cell receptor beta chain was sequenced for a study of Graves' ophthalmopathy and Graves' hyperthyroidism. This clonotype was observed many times. Trimming pared 7 bases from V and 0 bases from J, leaving 6 bases between. This CDR3 comprises 13 residues. Germline V gives CDR1 MDHEN, CDR2 SYDVKM. The authors amplified TCR beta CDR3 regions, and they did so from RNA transcripts for repertoire sequencing. The workflow started with a first-round RT-PCR run with HTBI primers and then moved on to a second-round multiplex PCR. In TCRdb, the multiplex PCR reads were re-called with MiXCR into one record per CDR3 protein. The top ten clones hold 5.8% of a sample with over 150,000 distinct CDR3 sequences, less than 45% of them seen once.

Sequences were obtained from peripheral blood. The chain recombines TRBV28 with TRBJ2-2; the D is unclear. This TCR was sampled from a woman in her 40s with Graves' ophthalmopathy. The CDR3 bases are TGTGCCAGCACCGGTCCGAACACCGGGGAGCTGTTTTTT. Its translation is CASTGPNTGELFF.